The 13 T cell receptor beta chains presented below share a single source sample, sequenced in a study of Graves' ophthalmopathy and Graves' hyperthyroidism. Amplification of TCR beta CDR3 regions used RNA transcripts. HTBI primers were employed in first-round RT-PCR, then a second-round multiplex PCR followed. TCRdb reprocessed the multiplex PCR reads via MiXCR and lists one record per CDR3 protein. The sample has over 40,000 distinct CDR3 sequences, roughly 52% seen once. The source material was peripheral blood. All receptors come from an adult man with Graves' ophthalmopathy.

The chain carries TRBV6-2 or TRBV6-3 and TRBJ1-5, with no clear D. The CDR3 contains 15 residues. V was pared by 6 bases and J by 3 bases, with 15 bases between. Germline assignment: CDR1 MNHEY and CDR2 SVGEGT. Written as DNA, the CDR3 is TGTGCCAGCAGACACCGGGCCTACCACAATCAGCCCCAGCATTTT. Translated, it gives CASRHRAYHNQPQHF.

A note on this clonotype: The conserved phenylalanine or tryptophan is not found at the CDR3 terminus, so this likely reflects a read error. The chain has TRBV2 and TRBJ1-5; weak D call: TRBD1 (5 bases). The CDR3 is 15 amino acids. Deletions cut 3 bases from V and 7 bases from J, with 16 bases between. Per the germline V gene, CDR1 is SNHLY and CDR2 is FYNNEI. CDR3 coding DNA: TGTGCCAGCAGTGATCCCCGGGGGGTGGGGCAGCCCCAGCATATT. Translating gives CASSDPRGVGQPQHI.

In this sample, this clonotype turned up many times. V usage is TRBV5-1 and J usage is TRBJ1-2; 8 bases align to TRBD1. V lost 1 base and J lost 10; bases outside the gene matches: 9. The germline gives CDR1 SGHRS, CDR2 YFSETQ. CDR3 length: 14 residues. The CDR3 DNA is TGCGCCAGCAGCTTGCTGGTGCAGGGGGCAAACTACACCTTC. This translates into CASSLLVQGANYTF.

This CDR3 is CATRIKGGGYTF. In nucleotides, the CDR3 is TGTGCCACTAGAATTAAGGGGGGGGGCTACACCTTC. The gene calls are TRBV2 and TRBJ1-2, with D perhaps matching TRBD1 (6 bases). Trimming removed 10 bases at V and 8 bases at J, with 17 bases between. This CDR3 is 12 amino acids long. CDR1 is SNHLY, CDR2 FYNNEI, per germline.

The genes are TRBV20-1 and TRBJ2-5; either TRBD1 or TRBD2 may fit D (5 bases each). The germline V and J ends were trimmed by 3 bases and 1 base, with 12 bases remaining between them. This CDR3 region has 14 residues. Germline lookup yields CDR1 DFQATT and CDR2 SNEGSKA (reference sequence). The CDR3 DNA is TGCAGTGCTAGGGTACTTGGGGGCCAAGAGACCCAGTACTTC. It is translated as CSARVLGGQETQYF.

This clonotype was observed a single time. The CDR3 DNA is TGTGCCAGCAGCTTAACAGCACACGAGCAGTACGTC. Translated, it gives CASSLTAHEQYV. The V and J genes are TRBV7-9 and TRBJ2-7; D gene uncertain. There are 12 residues in the CDR3. Germline CDR1 SEHNR, CDR2 FQNEAQ (reference sequence). Trimming pared 2 bases from V and 5 bases from J, leaving 7 bases between.

The genes are TRBV20-1 and TRBJ2-5; the D gene is possibly TRBD1 (5 bases). The V end lost 1 base, the J end lost 2 bases, and 17 bases lay between the germline ends. Germline V lookup: CDR1 DFQATT, CDR2 SNEGSKA (reference sequence). CDR3 length: 16 residues. CDR3 sequence (DNA): TGCAGTGCTAGAGTAGGCAGGGTGGGAAATCAAGAGACCCAGTACTTC. It specifies CSARVGRVGNQETQYF.

Sample share makes this clonotype medium-sized. The J gene is TRBJ2-5, the V gene TRBV25-1, with TRBD1 as a possible D gene (6 bases). The germline CDR1 and CDR2 sequences are MGHDK and SYGVNS. This CDR3 is 14 amino acids long. The V gene lost 1 base and the J gene lost 5 bases, with 11 bases spanning the gap. CDR3 DNA: TGTGCCAGCAGTGAATCCAGGGGAAATGAGACCCAGTACTTC. Its translation: CASSESRGNETQYF. The whole variable domain, filled in from reference TRBV25-1 and TRBJ2-5, reads EADIYQTPRYLVIGTGKKITLECSQTMGHDKMYWYQQDPGMELHLIHYSYGVNSTEKGDLSSESTVSRIRTEHFPLTLESARPSHTSQYLCASSESRGNETQYFGPGTRLLVL.

This clonotype was seen many times. This chain uses TRBV27 with TRBJ1-6, with 8 bases lining up with TRBD1. Trimming cost V 11 bases and J 4 bases; bases outside gene matches: 7. The germline gives CDR1 MNHEY, CDR2 SMNVEV (reference sequence). CDR3 size: 14 residues. The CDR3 protein is CAAGQGAYNSPLHF. The CDR3 DNA reads as TGTGCCGCAGGACAGGGCGCTTATAATTCACCCCTCCACTTT.

The CDR3 loop is CASSKGQDNEQFF. Here the CDR3 DNA reads TGTGCCAGCAGCAAAGGACAAGACAATGAGCAGTTCTTC. The chain has TRBV7-9 and TRBJ2-1, with D perhaps matching TRBD1 (5 bases). Germline assignment: CDR1 SEHNR and CDR2 FQNEAQ (reference sequence). The CDR3 is made up of 13 amino acids. V lost 5 bases and J lost 5, with 10 bases in between.

This clonotype occurred many times. The chain carries TRBV12-3 or TRBV12-4 and TRBJ1-5, with TRBD1 identical over 7 bases. The CDR3 is made up of 15 amino acids. Losses at the gene ends were 3 bases for V and 3 bases for J; bases not matched to a gene: 5. As DNA, the CDR3 is TGTGCCAGCAGTTTTTCAGACAGGGACAATCAGCCCCAGCATTTT. Its translation is CASSFSDRDNQPQHF.

The chain carries TRBV15 and TRBJ2-7; possible D gene TRBD1, 5 bases. This CDR3 comprises 16 residues. Germline CDR1 LNHNV, CDR2 YYDKDF (reference sequence). V shed 0 bases and J shed 0 bases, with 12 bases lying between them. The CDR3 DNA sequence: TGTGCCACCAGCAGAGATAGGGGATTGAGCTCCTACGAGCAGTACTTC. Protein sequence: CATSRDRGLSSYEQYF.

This clonotype was seen repeatedly, ten times or more. The chain has TRBV20-1 and TRBJ2-7; TRBD2 aligns across 10 bases. This CDR3 comprises 15 residues. The germline V gene has CDR1 DFQATT and CDR2 SNEGSKA (reference sequence). After removal of 3 bases from V and 2 bases from J, the junction contained 7 bases not matched to a gene. CDR3: CSARGWTSGTYEQYF. The CDR3 DNA sequence: TGCAGTGCTAGGGGATGGACTAGCGGTACCTACGAGCAGTACTTC.